One sample yielded the 15 T cell receptor beta chains listed below, sequenced in a study of blood T cell repertoires in COVID-19. The table came from immunoSEQ multiplex PCR; TCRdb's copy has only in-frame clones and leaves some out. The repertoire consists of 250,000 to 300,000 clones, with 86% occurring once and the leading ten covering around 12%. The sequencing sample was made of peripheral blood. The receptors were gathered from a woman in her twenties or thirties with COVID-19, enrolled during active disease.

The chain employs TRBV6-5 and TRBJ1-6; 8 nucleotides agree with TRBD1. Germline V CDR1 and CDR2: MNHEY, SVGAGI. The length of the CDR3 is 15 residues. After removal of 6 bases from V and 9 bases from J, the junction contained 10 bases not matched to a gene. CDR3 amino acids: CASSPGGTGVSPLHF. CDR3 in DNA: TGTGCCAGCAGCCCAGGCGGGACAGGCGTTTCACCCCTCCACTTT.

This sequence joins TRBV7-9 and TRBJ2-3, with TRBD1 matching over 7 bases. The CDR3 runs to 14 residues. The germline CDR1 and CDR2 sequences are SEHNR and FQNEAQ (reference sequence). V lost 5 bases, J lost 3 bases, and 5 bases stayed unmatched. CDR3 DNA sequence: TGTGCCAGCAGCCCCCAGACAGGGACAGATACGCAGTATTTT. This translates into CASSPQTGTDTQYF.

The genes are TRBV3-1 (or the pseudogene TRBV3-2) and TRBJ1-6, with 7 bases identical to TRBD1. V was pared by 4 bases and J by 7 bases, with 7 bases of the junction left unmatched. In germline, CDR1 is LGHDT, CDR2 YNNKEL (reference sequence). The CDR3 contains 15 residues. The CDR3 bases are TGTGCCAGCAGCCGAGGGGACAGATCGAATTCACCCCTCCACTTT. Its protein product is CASSRGDRSNSPLHF.

This chain joins TRBV7-9 and TRBJ1-4; weak D call: TRBD1 (5 bases). CDR3 length: 15 amino acids. The germline gives CDR1 SEHNR, CDR2 FQNEAQ (reference sequence). Trimming took 1 base from V and 7 from J, leaving 13 bases between them. CDR3 in amino acids: CASSLERGGPEKLFF. The CDR3 DNA reads as TGTGCCAGCAGCTTAGAAAGGGGAGGGCCTGAAAAACTGTTTTTT.

The chain links TRBV7-9 to TRBJ1-2, with 8 positions matching TRBD1. V gave up 1 base and J gave up 5 bases; unmatched junction bases: 3. Per the germline V gene, CDR1 is SEHNR and CDR2 is FQNEAQ (reference sequence). The CDR3 covers 14 residues. Written as DNA, the CDR3 is TGTGCCAGCAGCTTAGGGACAGGGCCATATGGCTACACCTTC. Translation: CASSLGTGPYGYTF. Full variable domain (rest looked up from reference TRBV7-9 and TRBJ1-2): DTGVSQNPRHKITKRGQNVTFRCDPISEHNRLYWYRQTLGQGPEFLTYFQNEAQLEKSRLLSDRFSAERPKGSFSTLEIQRTEQGDSAMYLCASSLGTGPYGYTFGSGTRLTVV.

The chain joins TRBV5-6 to TRBJ2-7; 8 bases map to TRBD1. V shed 0 bases and J 1 base; nucleotides not matched to a gene: 3. Germline values: CDR1 SGHDT, CDR2 YYEEEE. This CDR3 region has 15 residues. The CDR3 reads CASSLGTGWSYEQYF. The CDR3 coding sequence is TGTGCCAGCAGCTTGGGGACAGGGTGGTCCTACGAGCAGTACTTC.

The V call is TRBV19, the J call TRBJ2-5; D is perhaps TRBD2 (5 bases). Looked up from germline, CDR1 is LNHDA and CDR2 is SQIVND (reference sequence). The ends were cut back, 4 bases at V and 5 bases at J, with 14 bases in the middle. The CDR3 totals 14 residues. The CDR3 coding sequence is TGTGCCAGTAGTACCTTACAGCAGCGGGAGACCCAGTACTTC. Its translation: CASSTLQQRETQYF.

The chain combines TRBV19 with TRBJ1-3, with unresolved D. This CDR3 comprises 13 residues. Germline-derived CDR1 and CDR2 are LNHDA and SQIVND (reference sequence). Trimming removed 7 bases at V and 7 bases at J, with 14 bases between. The CDR3 sequence is CASMSTEWNTIYF. CDR3 DNA sequence: TGTGCCAGTATGAGCACAGAATGGAACACCATATATTTT.

Remarks on this clone: Since a far larger clone is one base different, this is likely a read error. This chain links TRBV7-9 with TRBJ1-3; D is undetermined. The CDR3 totals 11 residues. The V gene lost 5 bases and the J gene lost 4 bases, with 3 bases spanning the gap. Germline CDR1 SEHNR, CDR2 FQNEAQ (reference sequence). CDR3 DNA sequence: TGTGCCAGCAGCCTAGGAAACACCATATATTTT. Translated: CASSLGNTIYF.

The chain's CDR3 is CASLSGIEAFF. The CDR3 nucleotides read TGTGCCAGCCTGTCAGGCATTGAAGCTTTCTTT. This sequence joins TRBV2 and TRBJ1-1; the D is unclear. Germline V gene data show CDR1 as SNHLY and CDR2 as FYNNEI. Trimming shortened V by 8 bases and J by 7 bases, and 11 bases separated the two germline ends. The CDR3 has 11 residues.

There are a few counts of this clone. The chain joins TRBV4-2 to TRBJ2-7, with D unclear. The V end was cut by 4 bases, the J end by 3 bases, with 13 bases between. The CDR3 is 14 amino acids. CDR1 and CDR2 from the germline V gene are LGHNA and YNFKEQ. CDR3 nucleotide sequence: TGTGCCAGCAGCCCGGAGCCCGATAGCTACGAGCAGTACTTC. Its translation: CASSPEPDSYEQYF.

The V call is TRBV19, the J call TRBJ1-4; D is perhaps TRBD1 (6 bases). The V end was cut by 5 bases, the J end by 7 bases, with 17 bases between. Germline loops: CDR1 LNHDA, CDR2 SQIVND (reference sequence). The CDR3 is 15 residues long. The CDR3 region has the DNA TGTGCCAGTAGTCCCGGCCGGCCAGGGGCTGAAAAACTGTTTTTT. Amino acid sequence: CASSPGRPGAEKLFF. The complete variable domain, with remaining parts taken from reference TRBV19 and TRBJ1-4, reads DGGITQSPKYLFRKEGQNVTLSCEQNLNHDAMYWYRQDPGQGLRLIYYSQIVNDFQKGDIAEGYSVSREKKESFPLTVTSAQKNPTAFYLCASSPGRPGAEKLFFGSGTQLSVL.

This chain links TRBV21-1 with TRBJ1-1; TRBD1, the table's D call, was not compared with the DNA. TRBV21-1 is classified as a pseudogene. CDR3 length: 13 amino acids. This CDR3 is CASLPGLNTEAFF. In nucleotides, the CDR3 is TGTGCCAGCCTTCCAGGGTTAAACACTGAAGCTTTCTTT.

This clone was detected once. The J gene is TRBJ2-7, the V gene TRBV4-1; TRBD2 aligns across 7 bases. Per the germline V gene, CDR1 is MGHRA and CDR2 is YSYEKL. Trimming removed 0 bases from V and 4 bases from J; junction bases left unmatched: 9. The CDR3 length is 16 residues. The CDR3 DNA reads as TGCGCCAGCAGCCAAGATTGGCTAGCGGTTCGATACGAGCAGTACTTC. Its protein product is CASSQDWLAVRYEQYF.

The gene calls are TRBV2 and TRBJ2-7, with D maybe TRBD1 (6 bases). The CDR3 covers 14 residues. Germline V gene data show CDR1 as SNHLY and CDR2 as FYNNEI. The germline V and J ends were trimmed by 5 bases and 3 bases, with 14 bases remaining between them. CDR3 protein: CASSSTGLGYEQYF. In DNA, the CDR3 is TGTGCCAGCAGTTCTACAGGGTTGGGCTACGAGCAGTACTTC. Full variable domain (rest looked up from reference TRBV2 and TRBJ2-7): EPEVTQTPSHQVTQMGQEVILRCVPISNHLYFYWYRQILGQKVEFLVSFYNNEISEKSEIFDDQFSVERPDGSNFTLKIRSTKLEDSAMYFCASSSTGLGYEQYFGPGTRLTVT.